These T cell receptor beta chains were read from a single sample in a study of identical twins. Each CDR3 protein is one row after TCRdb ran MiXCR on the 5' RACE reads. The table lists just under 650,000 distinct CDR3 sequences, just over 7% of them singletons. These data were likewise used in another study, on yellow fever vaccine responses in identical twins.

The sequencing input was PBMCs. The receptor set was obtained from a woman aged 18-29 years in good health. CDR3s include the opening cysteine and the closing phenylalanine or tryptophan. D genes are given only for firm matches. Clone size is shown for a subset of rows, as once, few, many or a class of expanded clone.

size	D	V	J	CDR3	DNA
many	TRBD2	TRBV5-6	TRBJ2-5	CASSSGLGQETQYF	TGTGCCAGCAGCTCCGGACTAGGACAAGAGACCCAGTACTTC
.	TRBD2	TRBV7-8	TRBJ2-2	CASSPIRVTAGVGNTGELFF	TGTGCCAGCAGCCCTATCAGGGTCACAGCGGGAGTGGGGAACACCGGGGAGCTGTTTTTT
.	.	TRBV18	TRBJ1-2	CASSPTQASYGYTF	TGTGCCAGCTCACCAACCCAGGCGAGCTATGGCTACACCTTC
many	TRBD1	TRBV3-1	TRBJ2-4	CASSKQTGTKNIQYF	TGTGCCAGCAGCAAACAGACAGGGACCAAAAACATTCAGTACTTC
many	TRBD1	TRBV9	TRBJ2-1	CASSPGTGYNEQFF	TGTGCCAGCAGCCCAGGGACAGGATACAATGAGCAGTTCTTC
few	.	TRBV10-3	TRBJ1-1	CAISESGLAAFF	TGTGCCATCAGTGAGTCGGGTTTAGCAGCTTTCTTT
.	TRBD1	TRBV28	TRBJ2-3	CASRDKTGQFDTQYF	TGTGCCAGCAGGGACAAGACAGGGCAATTCGATACGCAGTATTTT
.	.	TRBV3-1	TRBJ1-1	CASSRSGTNTEAFF	TGTGCCAGCAGCCGATCAGGGACGAACACTGAAGCTTTCTTT
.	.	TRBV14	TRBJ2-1	CASSQATTGLEEQFF	TGTGCCAGCAGCCAAGCTACTACAGGTCTCGAAGAGCAGTTCTTC
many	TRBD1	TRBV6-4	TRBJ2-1	CASSADRGFDNEQFF	TGTGCCAGCAGCGCGGACAGGGGGTTCGACAATGAGCAGTTCTTC
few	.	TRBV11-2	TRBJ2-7	CASSLDPGYSYEQYF	TGTGCCAGCAGCTTAGATCCCGGATACTCCTACGAGCAGTACTTC
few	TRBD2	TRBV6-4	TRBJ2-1	CASKASGGTEQFF	TGTGCCAGCAAGGCTAGCGGGGGGACTGAGCAGTTCTTC
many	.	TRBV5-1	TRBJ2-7	CASSFSRGEQYF	TGCGCCAGCAGCTTCAGCAGGGGCGAGCAGTACTTC
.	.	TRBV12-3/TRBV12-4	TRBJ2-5	CASSDPRTQYF	TGTGCCAGCAGCGACCCCCGGACCCAGTACTTC
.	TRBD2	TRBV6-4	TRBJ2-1	CASASGGEGNEQFF	TGTGCCAGCGCTAGCGGGGGAGAAGGCAATGAGCAGTTCTTC
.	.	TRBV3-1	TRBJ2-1	CASSQDSLARTDEQFF	TGTGCCAGCAGCCAAGATTCACTAGCAAGGACGGATGAGCAGTTCTTC
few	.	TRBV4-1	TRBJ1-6	CASSQGYTNNSPLHF	TGCGCCAGCAGCCAAGGTTACACAAATAATTCACCCCTCCACTTT
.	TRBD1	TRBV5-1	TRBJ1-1	CASSSGTGYNEAFF	TGCGCCAGCAGCTCCGGGACAGGGTATAATGAAGCTTTCTTT
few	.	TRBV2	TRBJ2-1	CASSGGFGGDEQFF	TGTGCCAGCAGTGGGGGATTCGGCGGGGATGAGCAGTTCTTC
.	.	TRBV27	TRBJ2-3	CASSSRRRSISTDTQYF	TGTGCCAGCAGCTCCCGTAGGCGGTCAATAAGCACAGATACGCAGTATTTT
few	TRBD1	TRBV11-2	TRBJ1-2	CASSLVGQGFYGYTF	TGTGCCAGCAGCTTAGTTGGACAGGGCTTCTATGGCTACACCTTC
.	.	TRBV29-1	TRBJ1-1	CSVAPGLGGKAFF	TGCAGCGTTGCCCCCGGGCTGGGGGGGAAAGCTTTCTTT
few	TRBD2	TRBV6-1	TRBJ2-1	CASSPGLVRNEQFF	TGTGCCAGCAGTCCGGGACTAGTCCGCAATGAGCAGTTCTTC
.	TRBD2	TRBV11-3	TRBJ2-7	CASSGLGGSYEQYF	TGTGCCAGCAGCGGGCTAGGCGGGAGCTACGAGCAGTACTTC
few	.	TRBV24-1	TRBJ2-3	CATSDPGAEDTQYF	TGTGCCACCAGTGATCCTGGGGCCGAAGATACGCAGTATTTT
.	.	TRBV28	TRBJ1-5	CASSLIQGDQPQHF	TGTGCCAGCAGTTTAATCCAGGGAGATCAGCCCCAGCATTTT
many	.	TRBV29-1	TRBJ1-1	CSVEGRMNTEAFF	TGCAGCGTTGAGGGCAGGATGAACACTGAAGCTTTCTTT
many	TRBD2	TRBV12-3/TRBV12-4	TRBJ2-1	CASSISGGGYNEQFF	TGTGCCAGCAGTATTAGCGGGGGAGGGTACAATGAGCAGTTCTTC
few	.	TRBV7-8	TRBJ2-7	CASSLEGAFKHYEQYF	TGTGCCAGCAGCTTGGAGGGGGCGTTCAAACACTACGAGCAGTACTTC
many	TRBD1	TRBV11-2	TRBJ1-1	CASSLAEYRGGTEAFF	TGTGCCAGCAGCTTAGCGGAATACAGGGGAGGCACTGAAGCTTTCTTT
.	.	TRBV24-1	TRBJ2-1	CATRRGTGTYNEQFF	TGTGCCACCAGGCGGGGGACAGGAACCTACAATGAGCAGTTCTTC
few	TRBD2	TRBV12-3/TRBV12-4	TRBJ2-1	CASSRISGNYNEQFF	TGTGCCAGCAGTCGAATTAGCGGGAACTACAATGAGCAGTTCTTC
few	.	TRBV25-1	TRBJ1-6	CASSDGSPLHF	TGTGCCAGCAGTGATGGTTCACCCCTCCACTTT
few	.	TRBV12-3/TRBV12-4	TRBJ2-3	CASSPGGGAGVTDTQYF	TGTGCCAGCAGTCCCGGCGGCGGGGCGGGCGTCACAGATACGCAGTATTTT
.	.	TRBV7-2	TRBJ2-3	CASSYRDTMSTDTQYF	TGTGCCAGCAGCTATCGGGACACAATGAGCACAGATACGCAGTATTTT
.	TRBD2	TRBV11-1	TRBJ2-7	CASSLVGTSGEFTREQYF	TGTGCCAGCAGCTTAGTTGGGACTAGCGGAGAGTTTACGAGGGAGCAGTACTTC
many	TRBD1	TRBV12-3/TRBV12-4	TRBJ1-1	CASRKNRGDTEAFF	TGTGCCAGCAGAAAAAACAGGGGTGACACTGAAGCTTTCTTT
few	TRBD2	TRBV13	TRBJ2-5	CASSETGTSGRETQYF	TGTGCCAGCAGCGAGACCGGGACTAGCGGGAGGGAGACCCAGTACTTC
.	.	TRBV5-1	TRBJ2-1	CASSLGSGTTNGYNEQFF	TGCGCCAGCAGCTTGGGATCCGGGACCACGAATGGCTACAATGAGCAGTTCTTC
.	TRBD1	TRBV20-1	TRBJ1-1	CSAPGQGARNTEAFF	TGCAGTGCTCCCGGACAGGGGGCCCGGAACACTGAAGCTTTCTTT
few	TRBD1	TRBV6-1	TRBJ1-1	CASRPTGTGRTEAFF	TGTGCCAGCAGGCCAACAGGGACAGGCCGGACTGAAGCTTTCTTT
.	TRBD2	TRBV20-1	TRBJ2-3	CSASEGLAGAKGYTDTQYF	TGCAGTGCTAGTGAAGGGCTAGCGGGAGCAAAGGGGTACACAGATACGCAGTATTTT
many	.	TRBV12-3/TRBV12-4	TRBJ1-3	CASGTRPSGGNTIYF	TGTGCCAGCGGGACTAGGCCCTCGGGTGGAAACACCATATATTTT
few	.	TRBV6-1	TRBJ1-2	CASSEAARFYGYTF	TGTGCCAGCAGTGAAGCGGCGCGGTTCTATGGCTACACCTTC
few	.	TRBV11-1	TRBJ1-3	CASSDRMSSGNTIYF	TGTGCCAGCAGCGACAGGATGAGCTCTGGAAACACCATATATTTT